This TCR beta chain appears in the sequencing data of a study of shared clonotypes between healthy human individuals. Study at large: Each donor had three CD4 naive, three CD4 memory, two CD8 naive and one CD8 memory plate. General study points: Despite large depth, rarefaction showed incomplete sorted-subset sequencing. Clonotypes not shared had lower generation probabilities than those common to all four donors.

Only Caucasian adults living in Nashville, Tennessee served as donors. Method: immunoSEQ multiplex PCR; TCRdb's copy keeps in-frame clones and lacks some. Here the sample spans about 2.5 million clones, 85% to 95% being singletons. This clone was seen once. The antigen is undetermined. Looked up from germline, CDR1 is LNHDA and CDR2 is SQIVND (reference sequence). V was trimmed by 4 bases and J by 2 bases, leaving 18 bases between them. The CDR3 spans 17 residues. The origin of this receptor is a man aged 18 to 30 in good health. Some clones in this sample may be carry-over from other donors' samples. The source material was naive CD4+ T cells from PBMCs. This sample's subset: CD45RA+ positively selected. The rearrangement uses TRBV19 and TRBJ1-3; D is undetermined. The CDR3 protein is CASSRSWWTRAGNTIYF. The CDR3 region has the DNA TGTGCCAGTAGTAGGTCGTGGTGGACTAGAGCTGGAAACACCATATATTTT.